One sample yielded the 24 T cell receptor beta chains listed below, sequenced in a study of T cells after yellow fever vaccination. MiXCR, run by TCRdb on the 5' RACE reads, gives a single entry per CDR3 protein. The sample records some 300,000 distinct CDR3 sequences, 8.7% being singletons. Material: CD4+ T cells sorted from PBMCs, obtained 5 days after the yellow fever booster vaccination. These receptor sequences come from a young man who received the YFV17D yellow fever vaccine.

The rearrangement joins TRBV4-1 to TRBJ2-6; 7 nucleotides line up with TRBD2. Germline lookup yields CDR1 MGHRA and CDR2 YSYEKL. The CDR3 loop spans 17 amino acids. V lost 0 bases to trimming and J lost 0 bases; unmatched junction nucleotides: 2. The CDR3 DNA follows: TGCGCCAGCAGCCAAGATCGGGAGGTCTCTGGGGCCAACGTCCTGACTTTC. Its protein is CASSQDREVSGANVLTF.

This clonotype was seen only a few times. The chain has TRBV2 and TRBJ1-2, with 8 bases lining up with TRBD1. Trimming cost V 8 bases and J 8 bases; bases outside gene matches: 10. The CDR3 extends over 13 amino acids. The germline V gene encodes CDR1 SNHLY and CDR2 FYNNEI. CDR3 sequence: CASARQGRSGYTF. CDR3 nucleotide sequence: TGTGCCAGCGCACGACAGGGGAGGTCAGGCTACACCTTC.

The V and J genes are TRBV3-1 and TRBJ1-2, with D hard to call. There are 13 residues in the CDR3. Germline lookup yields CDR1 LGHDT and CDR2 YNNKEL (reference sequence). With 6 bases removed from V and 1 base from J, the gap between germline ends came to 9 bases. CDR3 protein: CASRAARNYGYTF. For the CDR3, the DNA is TGTGCCAGCAGGGCAGCCCGTAACTATGGCTACACCTTC.

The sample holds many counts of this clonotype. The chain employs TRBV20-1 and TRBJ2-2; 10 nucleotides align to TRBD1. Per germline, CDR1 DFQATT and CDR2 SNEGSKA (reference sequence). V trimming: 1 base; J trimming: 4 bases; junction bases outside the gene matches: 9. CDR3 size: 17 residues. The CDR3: CSARGDRGRLGTGELFF. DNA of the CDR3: TGCAGTGCTAGAGGGGACAGGGGCCGATTGGGCACCGGGGAGCTGTTTTTT.

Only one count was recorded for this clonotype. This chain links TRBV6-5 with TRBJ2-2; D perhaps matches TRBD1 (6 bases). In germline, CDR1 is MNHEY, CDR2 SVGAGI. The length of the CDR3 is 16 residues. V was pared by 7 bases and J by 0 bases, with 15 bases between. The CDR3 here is CASTTGHTSNTGELFF. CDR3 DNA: TGTGCCAGCACCACGGGACATACTTCGAACACCGGGGAGCTGTTTTTT.

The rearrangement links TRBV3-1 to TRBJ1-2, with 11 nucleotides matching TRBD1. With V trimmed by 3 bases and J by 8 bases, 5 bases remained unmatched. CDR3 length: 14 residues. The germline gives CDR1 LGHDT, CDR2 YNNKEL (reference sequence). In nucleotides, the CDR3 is TGTGCCAGCAGCCAGAGCTGGACAGGGGGCGGCTACACCTTC. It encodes CASSQSWTGGGYTF.

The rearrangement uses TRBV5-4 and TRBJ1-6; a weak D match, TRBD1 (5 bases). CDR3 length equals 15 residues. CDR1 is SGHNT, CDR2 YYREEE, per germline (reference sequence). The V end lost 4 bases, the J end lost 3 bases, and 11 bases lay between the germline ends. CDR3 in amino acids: CASSPGVGYNSPLHF. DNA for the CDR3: TGTGCCAGCAGCCCGGGGGTGGGCTATAATTCACCCCTCCACTTT. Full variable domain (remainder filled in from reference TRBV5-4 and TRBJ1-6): ETGVTQSPTHLIKTRGQQVTLRCSSQSGHNTVSWYQQALGQGPQFIFQYYREEENGRGNFPPRFSGLQFPNYSSELNVNALELDDSALYLCASSPGVGYNSPLHFGNGTRLTVT.

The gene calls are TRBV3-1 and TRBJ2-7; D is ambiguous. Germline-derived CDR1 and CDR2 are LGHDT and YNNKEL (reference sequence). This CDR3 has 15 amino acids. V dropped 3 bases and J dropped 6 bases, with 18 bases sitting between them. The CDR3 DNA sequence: TGTGCCAGCAGCCAGATACCGGTTCTCACTTCCGAGCAGTACTTC. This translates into CASSQIPVLTSEQYF.

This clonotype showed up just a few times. CDR3 sequence (DNA): TGTGCCAGCAGCTTAGGTCTAGCGGGGAGACGCTCCTACGAGCAGTACTTC. It is translated as CASSLGLAGRRSYEQYF. The chain combines TRBV11-2 with TRBJ2-7; 9 nucleotides line up with TRBD2. V dropped 1 base and J dropped 0; count of bases not matched to a gene: 7. Germline CDR1 reads SGHAT; CDR2 reads FQNNGV. The CDR3 consists of 17 residues.

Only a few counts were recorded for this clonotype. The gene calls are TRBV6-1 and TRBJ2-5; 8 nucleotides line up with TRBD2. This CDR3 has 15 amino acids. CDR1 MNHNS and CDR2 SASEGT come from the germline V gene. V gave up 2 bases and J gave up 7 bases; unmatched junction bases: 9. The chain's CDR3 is CASSELTSGLGTQYF. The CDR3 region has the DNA TGTGCCAGCAGTGAACTAACTAGCGGCTTGGGGACCCAGTACTTC.

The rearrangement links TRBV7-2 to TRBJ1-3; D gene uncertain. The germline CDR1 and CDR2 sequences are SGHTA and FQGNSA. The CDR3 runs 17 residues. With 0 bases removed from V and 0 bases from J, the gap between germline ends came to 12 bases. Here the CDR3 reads CASSLAPDGLSGNTIYF. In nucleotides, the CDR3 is TGTGCCAGCAGCTTAGCCCCCGACGGCCTCTCTGGAAACACCATATATTTT.

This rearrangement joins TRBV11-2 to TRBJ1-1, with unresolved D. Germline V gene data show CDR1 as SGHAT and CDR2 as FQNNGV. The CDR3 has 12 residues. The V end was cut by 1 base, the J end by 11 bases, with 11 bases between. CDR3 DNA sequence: TGTGCCAGCAGCTTAGGAAGAGCTGCGGCTTTCTTT. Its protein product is CASSLGRAAAFF.

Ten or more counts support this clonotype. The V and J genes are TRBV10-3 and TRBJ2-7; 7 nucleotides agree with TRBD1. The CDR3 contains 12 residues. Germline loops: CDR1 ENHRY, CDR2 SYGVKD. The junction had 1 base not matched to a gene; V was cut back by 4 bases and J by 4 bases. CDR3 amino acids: CAISGDRYEQYF. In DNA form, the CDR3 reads TGTGCCATCAGTGGGGACAGATACGAGCAGTACTTC.

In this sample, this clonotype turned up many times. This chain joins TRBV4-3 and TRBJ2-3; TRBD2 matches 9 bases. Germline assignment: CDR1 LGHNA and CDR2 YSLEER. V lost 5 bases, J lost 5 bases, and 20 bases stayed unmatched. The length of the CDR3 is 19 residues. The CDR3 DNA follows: TGCGCCAGCAGCGAAGTGGGGGCCCGTAGCGGGGGATCGGGAGATACGCAGTATTTT. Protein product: CASSEVGARSGGSGDTQYF.

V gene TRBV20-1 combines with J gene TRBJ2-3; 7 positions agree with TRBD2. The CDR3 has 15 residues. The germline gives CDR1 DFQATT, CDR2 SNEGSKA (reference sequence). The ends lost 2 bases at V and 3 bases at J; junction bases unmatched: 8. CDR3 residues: CSARPGLVFTDTQYF. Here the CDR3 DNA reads TGCAGTGCTAGACCCGGACTAGTATTTACAGATACGCAGTATTTT.

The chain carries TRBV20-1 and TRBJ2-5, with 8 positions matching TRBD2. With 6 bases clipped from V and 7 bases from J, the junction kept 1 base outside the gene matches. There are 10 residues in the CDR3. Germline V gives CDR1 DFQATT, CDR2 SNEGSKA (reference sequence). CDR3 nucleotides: TGCAGTGCCGGGGGGGGGACCCAGTACTTC. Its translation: CSAGGGTQYF.

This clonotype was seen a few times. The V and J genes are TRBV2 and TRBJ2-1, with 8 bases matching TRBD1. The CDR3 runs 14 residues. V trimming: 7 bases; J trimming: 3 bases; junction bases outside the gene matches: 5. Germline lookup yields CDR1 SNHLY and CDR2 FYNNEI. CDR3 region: CASNGQGIYNEQFF. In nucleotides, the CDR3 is TGTGCCAGCAACGGACAGGGAATCTACAATGAGCAGTTCTTC.

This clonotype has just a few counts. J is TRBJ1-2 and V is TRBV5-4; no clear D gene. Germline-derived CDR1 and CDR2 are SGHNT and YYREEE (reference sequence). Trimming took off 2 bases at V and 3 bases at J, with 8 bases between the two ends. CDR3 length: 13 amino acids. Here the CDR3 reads CASSFERDYGYTF. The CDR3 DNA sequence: TGTGCCAGCAGCTTCGAGAGGGACTATGGCTACACCTTC.

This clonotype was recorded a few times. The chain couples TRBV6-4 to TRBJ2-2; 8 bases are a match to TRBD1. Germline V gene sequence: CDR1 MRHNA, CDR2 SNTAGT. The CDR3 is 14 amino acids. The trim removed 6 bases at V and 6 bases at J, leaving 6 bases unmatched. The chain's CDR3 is CASSRDRIAGELFF. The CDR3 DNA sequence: TGTGCCAGCAGCAGGGACAGGATCGCCGGGGAGCTGTTTTTT.

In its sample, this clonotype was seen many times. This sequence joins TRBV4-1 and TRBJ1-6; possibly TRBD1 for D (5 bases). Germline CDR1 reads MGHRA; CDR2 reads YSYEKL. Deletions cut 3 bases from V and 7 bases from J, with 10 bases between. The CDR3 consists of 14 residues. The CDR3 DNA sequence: TGCGCCAGCAGCCAGCAAGGGGTAAATTCACCCCTCCACTTT. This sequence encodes CASSQQGVNSPLHF.

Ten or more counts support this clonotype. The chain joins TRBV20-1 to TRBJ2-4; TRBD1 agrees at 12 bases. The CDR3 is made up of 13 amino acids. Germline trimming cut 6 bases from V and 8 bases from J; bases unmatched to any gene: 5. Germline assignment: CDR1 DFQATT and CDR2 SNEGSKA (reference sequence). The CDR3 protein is CSAGTGGMDIQYF. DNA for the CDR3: TGCAGTGCCGGGACAGGGGGCATGGACATTCAGTACTTC.

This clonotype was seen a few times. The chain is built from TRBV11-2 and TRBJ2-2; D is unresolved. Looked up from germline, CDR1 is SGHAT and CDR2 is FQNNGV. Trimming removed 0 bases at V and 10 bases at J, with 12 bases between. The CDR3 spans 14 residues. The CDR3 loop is CASSLDRLGMELFF. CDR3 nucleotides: TGTGCCAGCAGCTTAGATCGATTGGGGATGGAGCTGTTTTTT. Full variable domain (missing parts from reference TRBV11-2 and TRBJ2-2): EAGVAQSPRYKIIEKRQSVAFWCNPISGHATLYWYQQILGQGPKLLIQFQNNGVVDDSQLPKDRFSAERLKGVDSTLKIQPAKLEDSAVYLCASSLDRLGMELFFGEGSRLTVL.

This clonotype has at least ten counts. In DNA, the CDR3 is TGTGCCAGCAGCGGACAGGGGACGAGCAATCAGCCCCAGCATTTT. Its translation is CASSGQGTSNQPQHF. This rearrangement joins TRBV7-3 to TRBJ1-5; TRBD1 aligns across 9 bases. Germline lookup yields CDR1 SGHTA and CDR2 FQGTGA. This CDR3 is built from 15 residues. The J segment lost 1 base and the V segment lost 5 bases, leaving 3 bases of the junction unmatched.

CDR3 in DNA: TGTGCCAGCAGTTACGGGGGAGGGAGTAATCAGCCCCAGCATTTT. Protein sequence: CASSYGGGSNQPQHF. The chain has TRBV6-5 and TRBJ1-5; tentative D call: TRBD1 (5 bases). CDR1 MNHEY and CDR2 SVGAGI come from the germline V gene. The V gene lost 2 bases and the J gene lost 4 bases, with 12 bases spanning the gap. CDR3 size: 15 residues.